This TCR beta chain was sequenced during a study of blood T cell repertoires in COVID-19. Study summary: Donors in the United States, Italy and Spain gave samples during acute or convalescent COVID-19.

Clones were read by immunoSEQ multiplex PCR, and TCRdb kept only the in-frame ones, dropping some. This sample has 110,000 or so clones; around 85% occur once, and the top ten carry around 13%. CDR1 and CDR2 (germline): SGHAT, FQNNGV. V shed 6 bases and J 2 bases; nucleotides not matched to a gene: 8. The CDR3 is 15 amino acids. Sequences were obtained from peripheral blood. The rearrangement links TRBV11-2 to TRBJ2-7, with 9 nucleotides matching TRBD2. This sequence was found in a human donor in a cohort sampled during active COVID-19. CDR3 sequence: CASRLLAGMAYEQYF. The CDR3 DNA reads as TGTGCCAGCAGGCTTCTAGCGGGGATGGCCTACGAGCAGTACTTC.